This T cell receptor beta chain emerged from a study of patients and donors after allogeneic stem cell transplantation (dated by TCRdb to the early 2020s). The library was prepared using RT-PCR. The sample was run on a NextSeq 550. TCRdb reran the public reads through fastp at Q25 and MiXCR, keeping productive beta chains. CDR3 protein duplicates are merged, each entry listing the most common genes and DNA. The sample table contains about a million distinct CDR3 sequences; only one count was recorded for approximately 18% of them. Around 6% of the sample is held by the ten biggest clonotypes. There are a few counts of this clonotype. Its cognate antigen has yet to be identified. There are no base qualities to consult, and no much larger clone falls within one base. CDR1 MDHEN and CDR2 SYDVKM were looked up in the germline V gene. The CDR3 runs 13 residues from the cysteine to the phenylalanine. Only CDR3 DNA is held: 39 bases, read in frame from base 1. V is shortened by 6 bases, J by 9 bases, and the region joining them spans 18 bases.

Rearrangement joined TRBV28 to TRBJ2-7; the best D guess is TRBD2, with 5 bases matching. Sequenced material: blood, either unsorted or a sorted T cell fraction (not recorded which). This TCR came from a human donor who was either an allogeneic HSCT recipient or a stem cell or donor lymphocyte infusion donor (not recorded which). It is not recorded whose cells these are; they may come from a transplant donor. CDR3 protein: CASSPPRGLAQYF. The DNA sequence is TGTGCCAGCAGCCCACCGCGTGGGCTAGCGCAGTACTTC.